These 23 T cell receptor beta chains came from one sample sequenced in a study of post-analysis software for immune sequencing data. Study-wide results and limits: Included in a set of a handful of TRBV segments more frequent in patients than controls were TRBV5-6, TRBV5-1 and TRBV20-1.

The TCR beta cDNA libraries carried unique molecular identifiers. TCRdb passed the PCR reads through MiXCR, listing each CDR3 protein once. Among about 810,000 distinct CDR3 sequences listed, approximately 57% were seen once. Their cognate antigens are unknown. The sample was blood. Receptors were obtained from a girl between 10 and 17 years old with multiple sclerosis.

The rearrangement links TRBV5-6 to TRBJ2-5, with TRBD1 as a possible D gene (5 bases). CDR1 and CDR2 from the germline V gene are SGHDT and YYEEEE. This CDR3 comprises 14 residues. Trimming took off 3 bases at V and 5 bases at J, with 14 bases between the two ends. The CDR3 here is CASSYRRGYETQYF. In DNA, the CDR3 is TGTGCCAGCAGCTATCGAAGGGGTTATGAGACCCAGTACTTC.

The chain carries TRBV20-1 and TRBJ2-7; D is undetermined. This CDR3 is built from 14 residues. The germline CDR1 and CDR2 sequences are DFQATT and SNEGSKA (reference sequence). The V and J ends lost 3 bases and 2 bases respectively, with 14 bases between them. This chain's CDR3 is CSARDMGNPYEQYF. CDR3 DNA sequence: TGCAGTGCTAGGGATATGGGCAACCCCTACGAGCAGTACTTC.

The V call is TRBV29-1, the J call TRBJ1-2; D call uncertain. Looked up from germline, CDR1 is SQVTM and CDR2 is ANQGSEA. This CDR3 is 15 amino acids long. The germline V and J ends were trimmed by 3 bases and 5 bases, with 19 bases remaining between them. CDR3 in DNA: TGCAGCGTTGAGAGTCGGGGAATTGGGAAGTATGGCTACACCTTC. It is translated as CSVESRGIGKYGYTF.

The V gene is TRBV7-8, the J gene TRBJ2-1; 10 bases are shared with TRBD2. Germline V gene sequence: CDR1 SGHVS, CDR2 FQNEAQ. The V and J ends lost 4 bases and 12 bases, in that order; junction bases with no gene match: 12. The CDR3 totals 15 residues. CDR3 coding DNA: TGTGCCAGCAGCTCTAGCGGGGGCCCGATCGTCGGGCAGTTCTTC. The encoded protein is CASSSSGGPIVGQFF.

The chain employs TRBV20-1 and TRBJ2-7, with D perhaps matching TRBD1 or TRBD2 (5 bases each). The CDR3 extends over 14 amino acids. Trimming pared 0 bases from V and 2 bases from J, leaving 11 bases between. In germline, CDR1 is DFQATT, CDR2 SNEGSKA (reference sequence). Here the CDR3 DNA reads TGCAGTGCTAGAGATGTACGGGACGCCTACGAGCAGTACTTC. Its translation is CSARDVRDAYEQYF.

The V call is TRBV3-1, the J call TRBJ2-5; unclear D gene. The J call may not be correct, given that the DNA end is closer to TRBJ2-7. Per germline, CDR1 LGHDT and CDR2 YNNKEL (reference sequence). CDR3 length: 14 amino acids. DNA of the CDR3: TGTGCCAGCAGCCAAGTCCTAGACGGCTACGAGCAGTACTTC. This gives the protein CASSQVLDGYEQYF.

This clonotype turned up a few times. The junction departs from the called germline gene at one end, perhaps through a read error. V usage is TRBV10-2 and J usage is TRBJ1-6, with 7 bases aligning to TRBD1. The CDR3 is made up of 17 amino acids. Germline CDR1 and CDR2: WSHSY and SAAADI. The CDR3 sequence: CASTLRQGSSYNSPPHF. The DNA of the CDR3 is TGCGCCAGCACCCTAAGACAGGGAAGCTCCTATAATTCACCCCCCCACTTT.

The chain carries TRBV27 and TRBJ2-1; TRBD2 aligns across 11 bases. The germline gives CDR1 MNHEY, CDR2 SMNVEV (reference sequence). V shed 3 bases, J shed 5 bases, and the junction held 3 bases outside the gene matches. The CDR3 has 15 residues. The CDR3 region has the DNA TGTGCCAGCAGTTTCCCGGGACTAGCGGACAATGAGCAGTTCTTC. This translates into CASSFPGLADNEQFF.

This clonotype was seen a few times. V gene TRBV5-1 combines with J gene TRBJ2-7, with 10 bases lining up with TRBD2. CDR1 SGHRS and CDR2 YFSETQ come from the germline V gene. The CDR3 covers 15 residues. Trimming cost V 4 bases and J 6 bases; bases outside gene matches: 10. The CDR3 region has the DNA TGCGCCAGCAGCGCCACTAGCGGGAACCTTCGCGAGCAGTACTTC. Its protein is CASSATSGNLREQYF.

V usage is TRBV9 and J usage is TRBJ2-3, with no clear D. V gave up 3 bases and J gave up 2 bases, with 7 bases separating them. Germline CDR1 SGDLS, CDR2 YYNGEE. The CDR3 spans 13 residues. The CDR3 coding sequence is TGTGCCAGCAGCGCCAGAGCCACAGATACGCAGTATTTT. This gives the protein CASSARATDTQYF.

This chain uses TRBV29-1 with TRBJ2-3; 12 nucleotides match TRBD2. Losses at the gene ends were 8 bases for V and 6 bases for J; bases not matched to a gene: 9. Germline CDR1 SQVTM, CDR2 ANQGSEA. The CDR3 has 14 amino acids. CDR3 DNA sequence: TGCAGCACCCGGACTAGCGGGATTCGGGATACGCAGTATTTT. This gives the protein CSTRTSGIRDTQYF.

This clonotype appeared a single time. The chain has TRBV20-1 and TRBJ2-1, with D perhaps TRBD1 or TRBD2 (6 bases each). The CDR3 runs to 14 residues. Germline V gives CDR1 DFQATT, CDR2 SNEGSKA (reference sequence). V lost 3 bases to trimming and J lost 4 bases, with 13 bases between them. For the CDR3, the DNA is TGCAGTGCTAGGGAGGGGGATTGGTACAATGAGCAGTTCTTC. Amino acids: CSAREGDWYNEQFF.

The rearrangement joins TRBV20-1 to TRBJ2-7; D is possibly TRBD2 (7 bases). V gave up 5 bases and J gave up 3 bases, with 23 bases separating them. This CDR3 has 16 amino acids. The germline V gene has CDR1 DFQATT and CDR2 SNEGSKA (reference sequence). CDR3 in amino acids: CSAEGSLGGGGYEQYF. Here the CDR3 DNA reads TGCAGTGCTGAGGGATCTCTCGGGGGAGGGGGCTACGAGCAGTACTTC.

Points on this clonotype: One end of the junction is discordant with germline, which a read error may explain. The rearrangement joins TRBV29-1 to TRBJ2-6; weak D call: TRBD1 (5 bases). CDR3 length: 14 amino acids. Germline-derived CDR1 and CDR2 are SQVTM and ANQGSEA. CDR3 bases: TGCGGCGTCCCGGACACCTCTGGGGCCAACGTCCTGACTTTC. This sequence encodes CGVPDTSGANVLTF.

This chain connects TRBV20-1 to TRBJ2-7; TRBD2 agrees at 10 bases. The CDR3 has 15 amino acids. CDR1 is DFQATT, CDR2 SNEGSKA, per germline (reference sequence). V gave up 0 bases and J gave up 2 bases; unmatched junction bases: 4. The CDR3 DNA is TGCAGTGCTAGAGATCCTAGCGGGAGTCCCTACGAGCAGTACTTC. Protein product: CSARDPSGSPYEQYF.

This clonotype was detected only a few times. The chain couples TRBV11-2 to TRBJ2-7; D unresolved. Judging by the DNA end, TRBJ2-5 fits better; the J call may be wrong. CDR1 is SGHAT and CDR2 is FQNNGV in the germline V gene. This CDR3 is 17 amino acids long. As DNA, the CDR3 is TGTGCCAGCAGCCAATCCCGGCGTCCCTATTCGTGGGAGACCCAGTACTTC. Its translation: CASSQSRRPYSWETQYF.

This clonotype occurred once. The chain links TRBV6-5 to TRBJ2-1; the D gene is possibly TRBD2 (6 bases). The CDR3 consists of 15 residues. Germline CDR1 reads MNHEY; CDR2 reads SVGAGI. The germline V and J ends were trimmed by 9 bases and 8 bases, with 23 bases remaining between them. This CDR3 is CASRDAGILIDEQFF. As DNA, the CDR3 is TGTGCCAGTCGGGATGCGGGAATATTAATCGATGAGCAGTTCTTC.

The chain employs TRBV20-1 and TRBJ2-5; 9 positions match TRBD2. The J call may be mistaken, given a closer DNA end match to TRBJ2-7. The CDR3 loop spans 14 amino acids. The germline V gene encodes CDR1 DFQATT and CDR2 SNEGSKA (reference sequence). The CDR3 DNA reads as TGCAGTGCACTGTCGCGGGGGGGCCACTACGAGCAGTACTTC. Translated, it gives CSALSRGGHYEQYF.

Concerning this clonotype itself: Sequence at one end of the junction differs from germline and may be a read error. The V gene is TRBV20-1, the J gene TRBJ2-5; possible D gene TRBD1, 6 bases. Germline V lookup: CDR1 DFQATT, CDR2 SNEGSKA (reference sequence). The CDR3 has 13 amino acids. CDR3 DNA: TGCAGTGCTGATGGACAGTACCAAGAGGCCCAGTACTTC. It translates to CSADGQYQEAQYF.

The sample holds a few counts of this clonotype. The V and J genes are TRBV4-1 and TRBJ1-5, with D maybe TRBD1 (6 bases). This CDR3 has 16 amino acids. V was trimmed by 8 bases and J by 0 bases, leaving 17 bases between them. The germline V gene has CDR1 MGHRA and CDR2 YSYEKL. The CDR3 loop reads CASGTGTPDSNQPQHF. The DNA for the CDR3 is TGCGCCAGCGGAACCGGGACACCCGATAGCAATCAGCCCCAGCATTTT.

This clonotype showed up just a few times. The V call is TRBV4-2, the J call TRBJ2-7; 9 nucleotides align to TRBD1. CDR1 and CDR2 (germline): LGHNA, YNFKEQ. V lost 3 bases, J lost 6 bases, and 12 bases stayed unmatched. The CDR3 is 16 amino acids. This CDR3 reads CASSHTTGGVIGEQYF. The CDR3 DNA follows: TGTGCCAGCAGCCATACCACAGGGGGCGTTATTGGCGAGCAGTACTTC.

CDR3 sequence reads: CATSREEGATNYGYTF. CDR3 coding DNA: TGTGCCACCAGCAGAGAAGAGGGGGCCACTAACTATGGCTACACCTTC. V and J are TRBV15 and TRBJ1-2, with 7 bases matching TRBD1. Losses at the gene ends were 0 bases for V and 0 bases for J; bases not matched to a gene: 4. Germline V lookup: CDR1 LNHNV, CDR2 YYDKDF (reference sequence). The CDR3 sequence is 16 residues long. The full variable domain, in which reference TRBV15 and TRBJ1-2 provide the parts outside the CDR3, is DAMVIQNPRYQVTQFGKPVTLSCSQTLNHNVMYWYQQKSSQAPKLLFHYYDKDFNNEADTPDNFQSRRPNTSFCFLDIRSPGLGDTAMYLCATSREEGATNYGYTFGSGTRLTVV.

This chain links TRBV5-1 with TRBJ2-7; 8 positions match TRBD1. CDR3 size: 16 residues. The V gene end was trimmed by 0 bases and the J gene end by 10 bases; junction bases not matched to a gene: 15. Germline lookup yields CDR1 SGHRS and CDR2 YFSETQ. CDR3 DNA: TGCGCCAGCAGCTTGGTTGAGGCAGGGGGCGGGCAGCCCCAGTACTTC. It codes for CASSLVEAGGGQPQYF.